The 25 T cell receptor beta chains in this list originate from one sample, sequenced in a study of blood T cell repertoires in COVID-19. Some clones are missing from TCRdb's copy, which holds only in-frame ones; the method was immunoSEQ multiplex PCR. The table includes about 460,000 clones, around 85% detected once. Sample: PBMCs or T cells enriched from blood (not recorded which). These receptors all stem from a woman aged 60-75 years who had recovered from COVID-19.

As concerns this clone: At one end the junction does not follow the germline gene, possibly because of a read error. V usage is TRBV5-1 and J usage is TRBJ1-1, with a weak D call TRBD1 (5 bases). CDR1 and CDR2 from the germline V gene are SGHRS and YFSETQ. The CDR3 has 13 amino acids. CDR3 protein: CASSWGLNTEAFF. CDR3 coding DNA: TGCGCCAGCAGCTGGGGACTGAATACTGAAGCTTTCTTT.

This chain links TRBV27 with TRBJ2-2; 9 nucleotides agree with TRBD1. The trim removed 2 bases at V and 5 bases at J, leaving 6 bases unmatched. This CDR3 has 16 amino acids. Germline V lookup: CDR1 MNHEY, CDR2 SMNVEV (reference sequence). The DNA for the CDR3 is TGTGCCAGCAGTTTAGGGGGACAGGGAATTACCGGGGAGCTGTTTTTT. This gives the protein CASSLGGQGITGELFF.

V usage is TRBV19 and J usage is TRBJ1-1; 7 nucleotides match TRBD1. Germline lookup yields CDR1 LNHDA and CDR2 SQIVND (reference sequence). There are 16 residues in the CDR3. V gave up 6 bases and J gave up 5 bases; unmatched junction bases: 15. Written as DNA, the CDR3 is TGTGCCAGTAGCCCGATCAGGGGGGTTCGAAGAACTGAAGCTTTCTTT. Residues: CASSPIRGVRRTEAFF.

This rearrangement joins TRBV5-8 to TRBJ2-7; 9 bases are a match to TRBD1. Germline values: CDR1 SGHTS, CDR2 YDEGEE. The CDR3 consists of 14 residues. The J segment lost 3 bases and the V segment lost 4 bases, leaving 5 bases of the junction unmatched. For the CDR3, the DNA is TGTGCCAGCAGCGCGCCGGGACAGGGCTACGAGCAGTACTTC. Its translation: CASSAPGQGYEQYF.

The chain uses TRBV6-5 and TRBJ1-4; 9 nucleotides agree with TRBD1. The CDR3 extends over 15 amino acids. Germline V gene data show CDR1 as MNHEY and CDR2 as SVGAGI. The V gene end was trimmed by 6 bases and the J gene end by 10 bases; junction bases not matched to a gene: 12. Written as DNA, the CDR3 is TGTGCCAGCAGCCAGGGGACAGGGATCCAGGGAAAACTGTTTTTT. It translates to CASSQGTGIQGKLFF.

The rearrangement joins TRBV2 to TRBJ1-4, with 8 bases identical to TRBD1. Germline CDR1 SNHLY, CDR2 FYNNEI. CDR3 length: 14 residues. Trimming took 4 bases from V and 8 from J; bases not matched to a gene: 6. Here the CDR3 reads CASSGQGAGEKLFF. CDR3 nucleotide sequence: TGTGCCAGCAGTGGGCAGGGGGCGGGGGAAAAACTGTTTTTT. Full variable domain (rest looked up from reference TRBV2 and TRBJ1-4): EPEVTQTPSHQVTQMGQEVILRCVPISNHLYFYWYRQILGQKVEFLVSFYNNEISEKSEIFDDQFSVERPDGSNFTLKIRSTKLEDSAMYFCASSGQGAGEKLFFGSGTQLSVL.

This clone was observed a single time. This chain joins TRBV18 and TRBJ2-3, with D hard to call. Between the trimmed V and J ends, which lost 2 bases and 2 bases, there was a span of 17 bases. The CDR3 runs to 17 residues. Germline V gives CDR1 KGHSH, CDR2 LQKENI. The CDR3 loop is CASSPMAAVFITDTQYF. The CDR3 DNA follows: TGTGCCAGCTCACCAATGGCGGCAGTCTTTATCACAGATACGCAGTATTTT. The variable domain in full, completed from reference TRBV18 and TRBJ2-3, reads NAGVMQNPRHLVRRRGQEARLRCSPMKGHSHVYWYRQLPEEGLKFMVYLQKENIIDESGMPKERFSAEFPKEGPSILRIQQVVRGDSAAYFCASSPMAAVFITDTQYFGPGTRLTVL.

The sample holds one count of this clone. The chain joins TRBV10-3 to TRBJ1-1; 10 bases fit TRBD1. The length of the CDR3 is 16 residues. Trimming at V came to 7 bases and at J to 6 bases, leaving 14 bases not matched to a gene. Germline V lookup: CDR1 ENHRY, CDR2 SYGVKD. The CDR3 here is CAITPTGGRGGSEAFF. In DNA, the CDR3 is TGTGCCATCACCCCGACAGGGGGCAGAGGTGGCTCTGAAGCTTTCTTT.

Of note for this clone: The sample holds other DNA sequences that translate to the same CDR3. The CDR3 DNA follows: TGTGCCAGCTCACCAGGGCAGGGGGCGAACACTGAAGCTTTCTTT. Protein product: CASSPGQGANTEAFF. The chain recombines TRBV18 with TRBJ1-1; 8 nucleotides match TRBD1. Looked up from germline, CDR1 is KGHSH and CDR2 is LQKENI. CDR3 length equals 15 residues. V trimming: 2 bases; J trimming: 1 base; junction bases outside the gene matches: 3.

The rearrangement joins TRBV6-4 to TRBJ1-6, with TRBD1 matching 7 bases. The junction had 9 bases not matched to a gene; V was cut back by 6 bases and J by 7 bases. CDR1 and CDR2 from the germline V gene are MRHNA and SNTAGT. CDR3 length: 15 residues. The CDR3 is CASRTGSVGNSPLHF. CDR3 DNA sequence: TGTGCCAGCAGGACAGGGTCGGTAGGAAATTCACCCCTCCACTTT.

The DNA for the CDR3 is TGTGCCAGCAGAGCCACAGGGTTTGTGGGTGAAGCTTTCTTT. This gives the protein CASRATGFVGEAFF. The V and J genes are TRBV6-4 and TRBJ1-1; D may be TRBD1 (6 bases). The CDR3 spans 14 residues. V lost 6 bases and J 7 bases, leaving 18 bases between the germline ends. Germline V gives CDR1 MRHNA, CDR2 SNTAGT.

Only one count was recorded for this clone. The chain couples TRBV29-1 to TRBJ2-5; TRBD1 agrees at 9 bases. The CDR3 runs 15 residues. The ends lost 5 bases at V and 4 bases at J; junction bases unmatched: 11. CDR1 SQVTM and CDR2 ANQGSEA come from the germline V gene. The CDR3 reads CSVTPGQGSLETQYF. CDR3 DNA sequence: TGCAGCGTTACACCGGGACAGGGTTCGTTAGAGACCCAGTACTTC.

V usage is TRBV2 and J usage is TRBJ1-1; 8 bases align to TRBD1. With V trimmed by 3 bases and J by 5 bases, 8 bases remained unmatched. There are 15 residues in the CDR3. Germline V gene lookup returns CDR1 SNHLY and CDR2 FYNNEI. The CDR3: CASSERANRGTEAFF. CDR3 sequence (DNA): TGTGCCAGCAGTGAGCGAGCAAACAGGGGGACTGAAGCTTTCTTT.

CDR3 sequence: CASSLTGEKPQHF. The CDR3 region has the DNA TGTGCCAGCAGCCTCACAGGGGAAAAGCCCCAGCATTTT. The chain uses TRBV7-8 and TRBJ1-5; TRBD1 matches 7 bases. CDR3 size: 13 residues. The J segment lost 8 bases and the V segment lost 5 bases, leaving 6 bases of the junction unmatched. Germline CDR1 and CDR2: SGHVS and FQNEAQ. The full variable domain, with the rest looked up from reference TRBV7-8 and TRBJ1-5, is GAGVSQSPRYKVAKRGQDVALRCDPISGHVSLFWYQQALGQGPEFLTYFQNEAQLDKSGLPSDRFFAERPEGSVSTLKIQRTQQEDSAVYLCASSLTGEKPQHFGDGTRLSIL.

V is TRBV5-1 and J is TRBJ2-2; 9 positions agree with TRBD2. The V and J ends lost 7 bases and 3 bases, in that order; junction bases with no gene match: 4. CDR1 and CDR2 from the germline V gene are SGHRS and YFSETQ. The CDR3 loop spans 14 amino acids. This CDR3 reads CASETSGDTGELFF. As DNA, the CDR3 is TGCGCCAGCGAGACTAGCGGAGACACCGGGGAGCTGTTTTTT.

This rearrangement joins TRBV29-1 to TRBJ2-3, with 13 bases lining up with TRBD2. The CDR3 spans 15 residues. V was clipped by 6 bases and J by 1 base; unmatched bases: 4. The germline V gene has CDR1 SQVTM and CDR2 ANQGSEA. The CDR3 DNA reads TGCAGCGTCGGGACTAGCGGGGTGGGCACAGATACGCAGTATTTT. This codes for CSVGTSGVGTDTQYF.

The V gene is TRBV7-8, the J gene TRBJ2-1, with 13 nucleotides matching TRBD2. This CDR3 spans 15 amino acids. V lost 5 bases to trimming and J lost 8 bases; unmatched junction nucleotides: 6. Germline loops: CDR1 SGHVS, CDR2 FQNEAQ. DNA of the CDR3: TGTGCCAGCAGCGAAACCGGGACTAGCGGGGATGAGCAGTTCTTC. Its protein is CASSETGTSGDEQFF.

The genes are TRBV24-1 and TRBJ2-3; D remains ambiguous. CDR1 is KGHDR, CDR2 SFDVKD, per germline. V shed 9 bases and J shed 2 bases, with 11 bases lying between them. This CDR3 has 13 residues. CDR3 nucleotide sequence: TGTGCCACCCAGGCAGCCTCCACAGATACGCAGTATTTT. It encodes CATQAASTDTQYF.

The rearrangement links TRBV9 to TRBJ2-4; 12 positions match TRBD1. Germline CDR1 SGDLS, CDR2 YYNGEE. V gave up 5 bases and J gave up 9 bases; unmatched junction bases: 6. CDR3 length: 14 residues. The CDR3, as DNA: TGTGCCAGCAGTACCGGGACAGGGGGCGTCATTCAGTACTTC. Translation: CASSTGTGGVIQYF.

V is TRBV12-3 or TRBV12-4 and J is TRBJ1-5, with D perhaps matching TRBD1 (6 bases). V was clipped by 6 bases and J by 6 bases, with 12 bases between them. This CDR3 has 13 residues. The DNA of the CDR3 is TGTGCCAGCAGGCAGGGGACGGGTCAGCCCCAGCATTTT. Residues: CASRQGTGQPQHF.

About this clone: A read error may account for a junction end that differs from germline. The V gene is TRBV7-7, the J gene TRBJ2-1; 9 nucleotides agree with TRBD2. From germline, CDR1 is SSHAT and CDR2 FNYEAQ (reference sequence). This CDR3 spans 15 amino acids. CDR3 loop: CASSRDSGGRNEQFF. The CDR3 bases are TGTGCTAGCAGCCGGGATAGCGGGGGACGCAATGAGCAGTTCTTC.

V usage is TRBV9 and J usage is TRBJ2-7; 10 bases align to TRBD2. The CDR3 loop spans 14 amino acids. V lost 7 bases to trimming and J lost 5 bases; unmatched junction nucleotides: 9. The germline V gene encodes CDR1 SGDLS and CDR2 YYNGEE. This CDR3 is CASAVASGGNEQYF. CDR3 bases: TGTGCCAGCGCGGTGGCTAGCGGGGGTAACGAGCAGTACTTC.

The chain has TRBV18 and TRBJ1-2; D unresolved. The V end was cut by 3 bases, the J end by 1 base, with 6 bases between. Germline CDR1 is KGHSH and CDR2 is LQKENI. The CDR3 is 13 residues long. The CDR3 reads CASSPDNNYGYTF. In nucleotides, the CDR3 is TGTGCCAGCTCACCTGACAATAACTATGGCTACACCTTC.

V is TRBV5-1 and J is TRBJ2-7, with D possibly TRBD1 on 6 matching bases. The CDR3 extends over 14 amino acids. Trimming removed 0 bases from V and 7 bases from J, with 14 bases in between. CDR1 is SGHRS, CDR2 YFSETQ, per germline. The CDR3 DNA sequence: TGCGCCAGCAGCTTGGATGGGACACCGCGGGAGCAGTACTTC. This sequence encodes CASSLDGTPREQYF.

This rearrangement joins TRBV7-9 to TRBJ2-7; weak D call: TRBD2 (6 bases). V was shortened by 7 bases and J by 0 bases, with 16 bases between the two germline ends. The CDR3 has 15 amino acids. The germline gives CDR1 SEHNR, CDR2 FQNEAQ (reference sequence). CDR3 coding DNA: TGTGCCAGCACCCCAGGGACTTACAGCTCCTACGAGCAGTACTTC. It codes for CASTPGTYSSYEQYF.